The 13 T cell receptor beta chains presented below share a single source sample, sequenced in a study of T cells in localized non-small cell lung cancer. Here immunoSEQ multiplex PCR was the method, and the copy in TCRdb shows in-frame clones only, minus some. The profile covers around 30,000 clones, with around 77% appearing a single time and about 16% taken by the ten largest. Specimen: peripheral blood, collected before any cancer treatment. The source is an older male donor with stage III squamous cell lung carcinoma.

The chain employs TRBV2 and TRBJ2-7, with no clear D. Germline loops: CDR1 SNHLY, CDR2 FYNNEI. The CDR3 covers 12 residues. V was cut by 8 bases and J by 6 bases, with 14 bases left in between. The CDR3 reads CASRQAPVEQYF. CDR3 bases: TGTGCCAGCCGGCAGGCTCCGGTCGAGCAGTACTTC.

In its sample, this clone was seen a few times. The rearrangement uses TRBV4-3 and TRBJ1-4; TRBD1 might be the D (6 bases). V dropped 0 bases and J dropped 4 bases, with 12 bases sitting between them. CDR1 is LGHNA, CDR2 YSLEER, per germline. CDR3 size: 16 residues. CDR3 in DNA: TGCGCCAGCAGCCAAGATATTGTAGGGGGTAATGAAAAACTGTTTTTT. Its protein product is CASSQDIVGGNEKLFF.

The count of this clone is one. The chain has TRBV10-2 and TRBJ2-3, with 11 bases matching TRBD2. The CDR3 is 18 amino acids. Germline V gives CDR1 WSHSY, CDR2 SAAADI. V lost 0 bases, J lost 0 bases, and 5 bases stayed unmatched. The CDR3 here is CASSESSSGRSSTDTQYF. CDR3 in DNA: TGCGCCAGCAGTGAGTCCTCTAGCGGGAGGTCTAGCACAGATACGCAGTATTTT.

The chain carries TRBV4-1 and TRBJ2-5, with 9 bases aligning to TRBD1. Germline assignment: CDR1 MGHRA and CDR2 YSYEKL. V dropped 3 bases and J dropped 2; count of bases not matched to a gene: 10. This CDR3 has 17 amino acids. This CDR3 is CASSHARDRAHQETQYF. The DNA for the CDR3 is TGCGCCAGCAGCCACGCCCGGGACAGGGCACATCAAGAGACCCAGTACTTC.

The chain couples TRBV18 to TRBJ2-5; D is undetermined. Between the trimmed V and J ends, which lost 3 bases and 1 base, there was a span of 3 bases. The CDR3 covers 12 residues. CDR1 KGHSH and CDR2 LQKENI come from the germline V gene. In nucleotides, the CDR3 is TGTGCCAGCTCACCCAGCCAAGAGACCCAGTACTTC. It encodes CASSPSQETQYF. The full variable domain, rest sourced from reference TRBV18 and TRBJ2-5, is NAGVMQNPRHLVRRRGQEARLRCSPMKGHSHVYWYRQLPEEGLKFMVYLQKENIIDESGMPKERFSAEFPKEGPSILRIQQVVRGDSAAYFCASSPSQETQYFGPGTRLLVL.

This clone has just one count. This rearrangement joins TRBV5-1 to TRBJ2-1; 8 positions agree with TRBD1. This CDR3 comprises 15 residues. Germline trimming cut 0 bases from V and 2 bases from J; bases unmatched to any gene: 1. Germline values: CDR1 SGHRS, CDR2 YFSETQ. The CDR3 is CASSLEQGAYNEQFF. CDR3 nucleotides: TGCGCCAGCAGCTTGGAACAGGGGGCCTACAATGAGCAGTTCTTC.

The chain carries TRBV15 and TRBJ1-4; no clear D gene. Trimming took off 7 bases at V and 3 bases at J, with 6 bases between the two ends. Germline assignment: CDR1 LNHNV and CDR2 YYDKDF (reference sequence). The CDR3 totals 12 residues. CDR3 loop: CATKSPNEKLFF. In nucleotides, the CDR3 is TGTGCCACCAAGAGCCCTAATGAAAAACTGTTTTTT.

This clone is medium-sized (0.01 to 0.1%) in the sample. V is TRBV5-1 and J is TRBJ2-5; D may match TRBD1 or TRBD2 (5 bases each). Trimming removed 4 bases from V and 1 base from J, with 11 bases in between. The CDR3 totals 14 residues. The V gene's germline CDR1 is SGHRS and CDR2 YFSETQ. The CDR3 is CASSRDGTQETQYF. In DNA, the CDR3 is TGCGCCAGCAGCCGCGACGGGACCCAAGAGACCCAGTACTTC.

The chain uses TRBV7-6 and TRBJ2-5; 9 positions match TRBD1. Trimming at V came to 3 bases and at J to 4 bases, leaving 9 bases not matched to a gene. Germline V lookup: CDR1 SGHVS, CDR2 FNYEAQ. The CDR3 has 16 amino acids. Written as DNA, the CDR3 is TGTGCCAGCAGCTTCGGGACAGGGAGCGAGGGAGAGACCCAGTACTTC. Protein: CASSFGTGSEGETQYF.

V gene TRBV5-6 combines with J gene TRBJ1-2, with unresolved D. Trimming removed 4 bases at V and 3 bases at J, with 19 bases between. From germline, CDR1 is SGHDT and CDR2 YYEEEE. The CDR3 is 16 residues long. The CDR3 reads CASSSQLQEKDYGYTF. In DNA, the CDR3 is TGTGCCAGCAGCAGTCAGCTTCAGGAAAAGGACTATGGCTACACCTTC.

The rearrangement joins TRBV10-3 to TRBJ1-2; D perhaps matches TRBD1 (5 bases). CDR1 is ENHRY and CDR2 is SYGVKD in the germline V gene. The CDR3 totals 12 residues. Trimming removed 11 bases at V and 4 bases at J, with 14 bases between. CDR3 region: CAAGAPSYGYTF. The DNA for the CDR3 is TGTGCCGCTGGGGCCCCGAGCTATGGCTACACCTTC.

This clone was detected once. In DNA form, the CDR3 reads TGTGCCAGCAGCGTAGTAGGGGGCTCTGGAAACACCATATATTTT. Its protein is CASSVVGGSGNTIYF. This chain connects TRBV9 to TRBJ1-3, with a possible D match to TRBD1 (6 bases). The CDR3 has 15 amino acids. CDR1 SGDLS and CDR2 YYNGEE come from the germline V gene. V gave up 0 bases and J gave up 0 bases, with 7 bases separating them.

The rearrangement links TRBV5-1 to TRBJ1-4, with unresolved D. CDR1 and CDR2 from the germline V gene are SGHRS and YFSETQ. CDR3 length: 15 amino acids. V lost 3 bases, J lost 8 bases, and 17 bases lay in between. CDR3 sequence reads: CASSSFGMEGEKLFF. The CDR3 DNA follows: TGCGCCAGCAGCTCCTTCGGGATGGAAGGAGAAAAACTGTTTTTT.